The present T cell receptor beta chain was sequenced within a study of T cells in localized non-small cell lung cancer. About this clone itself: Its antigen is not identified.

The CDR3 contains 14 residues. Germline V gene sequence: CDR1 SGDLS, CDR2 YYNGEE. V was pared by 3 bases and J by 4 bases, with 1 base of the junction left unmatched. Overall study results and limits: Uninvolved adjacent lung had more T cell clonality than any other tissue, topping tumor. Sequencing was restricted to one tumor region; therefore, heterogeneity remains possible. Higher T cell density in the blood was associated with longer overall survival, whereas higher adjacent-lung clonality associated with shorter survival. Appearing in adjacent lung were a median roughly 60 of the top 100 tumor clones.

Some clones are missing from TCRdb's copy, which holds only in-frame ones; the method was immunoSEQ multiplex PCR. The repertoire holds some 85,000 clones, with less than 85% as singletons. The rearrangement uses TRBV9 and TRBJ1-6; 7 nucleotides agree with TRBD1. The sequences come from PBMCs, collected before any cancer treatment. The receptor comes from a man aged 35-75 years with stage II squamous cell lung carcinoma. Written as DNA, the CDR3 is TGTGCCAGCAGCGGGGGACAGTATAATTCACCCCTCCACTTT. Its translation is CASSGGQYNSPLHF.